The entry that follows covers one TCR beta chain sequence. This clone occurred a few times. It lacks a known antigen. The record has no base qualities; no much larger clone is one base away. This entry belongs to a study of cytomegalovirus exposure and HLA in healthy donors (dated by TCRdb to 2017 to 2019). About the investigation overall: An earlier analysis of approximately 640 of the donors reported roughly 270 Gb of sequence data and about 100 million unique TCR beta sequences from around 200 million T cells. The study aimed to test whether signatures of past pathogen exposure could be identified by cataloging public T cell receptors. A later genetic analysis used genome-wide SNP genotypes for 398 of the 666 donors, treating that subset as a discovery cohort. Class I and class II HLA loci were covered by the typing at four-digit resolution. The number of typed donors differed by locus: roughly 620-640 for A, B, C, DRB1 and DQB1; 500 to 550 for DQA1; 606 for DPA1; and around 450 for DPB1. Every repertoire in the discovery cohort had been generated on one and the same sequencing platform. Among some 410 genotyped donors of the cohort, an average of about 240,000 unique TCR beta nucleotide sequences was sequenced per donor, of which approximately 18% were non-productive. An early release that covered roughly 600 HLA-typed donors contained about 300 gigabases of sequencing data and 75 million to 100 million unique TCR sequences. To study patterns of TCR occurrence, a later analysis re-analyzed previously published TCR beta repertoires from 500 to 850 donors and added high-resolution HLA genotyping. In addition to the first cohort of hundreds of subjects, a separate validation cohort of approximately 130 different subjects was used. Donor age, sex, ethnicity and CMV serostatus were compiled alongside the repertoire data. About 5 DR-DQ haplotypes were handled as single units for association and clustering, since linkage in the cohort was strong. In an earlier analysis of 500 to 650 of the donors, high-throughput TCR beta sequencing was used to judge whether each TCR beta V gene segment behaved as functional or pseudogenic. The study combined high-throughput TCR immunosequencing, statistical association of individual TCRs with disease status, and machine learning to predict cytomegalovirus infection status. The later analysis used no new phenotypic data to find candidate immune exposures, relying instead on TCR beta sequences and their occurrence across donors. Among the roughly 390 genotyped donors, approximately 76% belonged to the genetic ancestry cluster associated with self-reported Caucasian donors. The T cell repertoires of about 700 subjects were profiled by immunosequencing and related to cytomegalovirus serostatus. Broad study findings and their caveats: At a false discovery rate of 0.05, a later analysis linked about 16,000 TCR beta sequences to specific HLA alleles. Broadly in line with IMGT annotations, most TCR beta V segments showed up in productive rearrangements about 87% or about 30% of the time in an earlier analysis of 587 of the donors. In a later analysis, HLA-associated TCR beta chains were found to be more clonally expanded and to have lower generation probabilities than equally common non-associated chains. A further reported finding was that TCR beta sequences accurately predicted the HLA-A and HLA-B alleles for most subjects in the first cohort. In both the original and validation cohorts, the classifier was reported to diagnose cytomegalovirus status with high specificity and sensitivity. Most CMV-associated TCR beta chains appeared to be HLA-restricted in a later analysis, and the HLA associations seemed to be driven largely by CMV exposure. In vitro tests confirmed that three of the cytomegalovirus-associated TCR beta chains recognize cytomegalovirus antigens. Because the 87-base-pair reads could not distinguish some IMGT-functional V segments, including TRBV6-2 and TRBV6-3, those segments were excluded. When HLA alleles, especially DR and DQ, strongly co-occurred, attributing TCR associations to individual alleles was difficult. CMV serostatus was the only immune exposure information available for the cohort. A later genetic analysis associated a missense DCLRE1C variant with V-gene and J-gene trimming of TCR beta chains, and an independent cohort replicated the association. A cluster of highly shared sequence variants was judged likely to be a technical artifact of the sequencing pipeline. The study listed approximately 160 TCR beta chains as associated with cytomegalovirus. According to a later genetic analysis, donors in an Asian-associated ancestry cluster had fewer N-insertions in productive TCRs than the approximately 710-donor mean. Most TCR sequences were seen in very few donors, while some public TCRs were found in many individuals. According to the authors, the approach could potentially be generalized to other disease states and immunological phenotypes. According to a later analysis, TCR association rates differed among HLA loci, with DRB1 alleles showing the most associated TCRs and HLA-C alleles showing the fewest. This cohort had only TCR beta chains sequenced, and the lack of alpha or paired-chain data limited which features could be detected. The earlier analysis of almost 600 of the donors excluded 15 to 20 rarely observed V segments, including chromosome 9 orphons, because counts were too low. Because HLA typing was unavailable for some donors at each locus, only the typed subset was used in association tests. Correlated functional status among segregating V segments might be attributable to linkage disequilibrium, but an unknown experimental factor could not be ruled out. Several of the top co-occurrence clusters appeared to be linked to parvovirus B19, influenza, CMV and Epstein-Barr virus, according to a later analysis. The presence/absence analyses assumed that sequencing depth was roughly uniform across donors, and that assumption may not be true.

The junction carries 19 bases between V and J, which are trimmed by 0 bases and 2 bases respectively. The CDR3 numbers 18 residues from cysteine through phenylalanine. This entry keeps only the CDR3 DNA: 54 bases, framed from base 1. The cohort comprised hundreds of healthy bone marrow donors. Cohort members were all nominally healthy when sampled, although unrecorded immune exposures were likely present. The donor was CMV seropositive and belonged to the group of more than 250 seropositive cohort members. A peripheral blood sample was provided by each donor, and peripheral blood mononuclear cells were used for TCR beta sequencing. The Qiagen DNeasy Blood Extraction Kit was used to extract genomic DNA from the blood cell samples. Libraries were built with the immunoSEQ multiplex PCR assay. For the multiplex PCR, a mixture combining 60 forward primers for TCR Vbeta segments and 13 reverse primers for TCR Jbeta segments was used. The CDR3 region of rearranged TCR beta genes was amplified from genomic DNA by a multiplex PCR assay. On the Illumina HiSeq System, the amplified TCR beta libraries were sequenced as 87-base-pair reads. Under the source paper's analysis protocol: In a later analysis, about 80 million unique TCR beta chains were counted across the roughly 700 repertoires, and roughly 11 million of these chains were shared by at least two donors. Raw reads were error-corrected and collapsed into unique sequences with a nearest-neighbor algorithm that merged closely related sequences to remove PCR and sequencing errors. Alignment of CDR3 sequences to IMGT reference sequences was used to assign V, D and J gene segments. For a sequence to be retained, a match of at least six nucleotides to both a V gene segment and a J gene segment was required. Rearrangements were called productive when the CDR3 lacked stop codons and stayed in frame with V and J; all others were non-productive. CDR3 was defined according to IMGT convention as the region running from the second conserved V-encoded cysteine to the conserved J-encoded phenylalanine. The earlier analysis of 550 to 650 of the donors excluded any sequence lacking an unambiguous match to a single V gene segment. In an earlier analysis of 587 of the donors, V segments were called functional above 56.7% productive rearrangements and were called segregating when the between-donor standard deviation exceeded 5%. A statistical classification framework was built to diagnose cytomegalovirus status from the catalog of TCR beta chain sequences. V and J gene assignment, in a later analysis, came from comparing TCR nucleotide sequences with IMGT/GENE-DB human TR gene sequences. Using the TCRdist pipeline, a later analysis assigned CDR3 sequences along with most-parsimonious VDJ recombination scenarios. In a later analysis, each TCR beta chain was defined by its CDR3 amino acid sequence together with its V-gene family, and reads without a unique V-gene family were excluded. In a later analysis, 550 to 650 highly shared, low-generation-probability nucleotide sequences were removed to address suspected cross-contamination and a sequencing artifact. For each public chain, a later analysis derived a clonal expansion index from normalized ranks of inferred template counts within each repertoire. Generation probabilities in a later analysis came from a VDJ recombination model fitted to out-of-frame rearrangements, and those results were checked against IGoR. Hypergeometric tests were used in a later analysis to score TCR-TCR, TCR-HLA and TCR-CMV co-occurrence, with a repertoire-size bias correction applied to the TCR pairs. In a later analysis, false discovery rates were estimated by permuting HLA or CMV assignments 20 times. In a later analysis, co-occurring TCRs were grouped with DBSCAN, and TCRdist sequence similarity was added when clustering was performed within HLA-allele-positive subsets. Repertoires with fewer than 30,000 or more than 120,000 public chains were left out of co-occurrence clustering, as were several repertoires with anomalous nucleotide sharing. This is the immuneACCESS table as TCRdb keeps it, with only in-frame sequences that have V and J called. A part of the clones is gone; compared with another copy, unresolved V genes explain less than half, and the rest is unexplained. D and trimming were read from the DNA, whereas the V and J calls and clone size are those reported in that table. Recorded for this sample are approximately 150,000 clones; 79% of them occurred a single time. The ten top clones hold 5% to 6.5% of the sample.

The TCR was taken from a man between 50 and 59 years old in good health and CMV-seropositive. Recombination linked TRBV23-1 to TRBJ2-5, and possibly TRBD1, on 6 matching bases. TRBV23-1 is an ORF; its function is uncertain. Sample: PBMCs. The nucleotides are TGCGCCAGCAGTCAATCTGAGGTCGCAGGGGTAAGGCAAGAGACCCAGTACTTC. Translated, this gives CASSQSEVAGVRQETQYF.